This is a list of T cell receptor beta chains from one sample in a study of PD-L1 blockade in urothelial cancer. Assay used: immunoSEQ multiplex PCR; TCRdb lists only in-frame clones, some missing. Among 35,000 to 40,000 clones listed, 65% to 90% were seen once. The sample was PBMCs, taken around atezolizumab (anti-PD-L1) treatment. The receptors were sampled from a man in his sixties with urothelial cancer. CDR3s include the opening cysteine and the closing phenylalanine or tryptophan. A row's size may be missing; if present it is once, few, many or a size class.

V: TRBV18
size: NA
CDR3: CASSPQTGGGYEQYF

V: TRBV18
size: NA
CDR3: CASSLQLAGDYNEQFF

V: TRBV7-9
size: NA
CDR3: CASSQGANYGYTF

V: TRBV7-2
size: NA
CDR3: CASRDPNRLYEQYF

V: TRBV28
size: NA
CDR3: CASSFGSMSEQYF

V: TRBV19
size: NA
CDR3: CATEVGGSNQPQHF

V: TRBV5-4
size: NA
CDR3: CASSFGQGAPREKLFF

V: TRBV9
size: NA
CDR3: CASSGIGGSTDTQYF

V: TRBV27
size: once
CDR3: CASSPRTGFDNEQFF

V: TRBV18
size: NA
CDR3: CASTNYSSLYYEQYF

V: TRBV2
size: NA
CDR3: CASGTDAQPQHF

V: TRBV30
size: NA
CDR3: CASYHKRTTQETQYF

V: TRBV6-5
size: NA
CDR3: CASSPDRARSYEQYF

V: TRBV7-8
size: NA
CDR3: CASILDRRETQYF

V: TRBV28
size: NA
CDR3: CASGQQNYGYTF

V: TRBV18
size: NA
CDR3: CASSPYGQGNNIQYF